Listed here are 32 T cell receptor beta chains from one sample, sequenced in a study of beta chain features in type 1 diabetes. Findings and caveats of the study: Shortening of TCRB CDR3s, moderate but significant, appeared in all four CD4+ subsets of Type 1 diabetes patients.

All of the isolated RNA was reverse transcribed, so expressed TCRB transcripts were sequenced. Some clones are missing from TCRdb's copy, which holds only in-frame ones; the method was immunoSEQ multiplex PCR. Of roughly 290,000 clones in the sample, approximately 16% are singletons; the top ten hold around 0.015%. No antigen has been identified for these receptors. The sample was naive CD4+ T cells from blood. These receptors originate from a young man with type 1 diabetes.

This chain connects TRBV7-2 to TRBJ2-7; a weak D match, TRBD1 (5 bases). Germline V gene lookup returns CDR1 SGHTA and CDR2 FQGNSA. The CDR3 length is 12 residues. The V and J ends lost 3 bases and 6 bases respectively, with 9 bases between them. CDR3 sequence: CASSFPRGEQYF. CDR3 coding DNA: TGTGCCAGCAGCTTCCCAAGGGGCGAGCAGTACTTC.

The chain employs TRBV5-5 and TRBJ2-5; no definite D call. The CDR3 extends over 15 amino acids. The germline gives CDR1 SGHKS, CDR2 YYEKEE (reference sequence). V was clipped by 4 bases and J by 3 bases, with 16 bases between them. The CDR3 DNA is TGTGCCAGCAGCCTAGGCTCTGTGCCTGAAGAGACCCAGTACTTC. Amino acids: CASSLGSVPEETQYF.

This clone was observed a few times. The chain employs TRBV19 and TRBJ2-1; 7 positions match TRBD1. CDR1 is LNHDA and CDR2 is SQIVND in the germline V gene (reference sequence). The CDR3 sequence is 16 residues long. Trimming at V came to 5 bases and at J to 4 bases, leaving 11 bases not matched to a gene. In nucleotides, the CDR3 is TGTGCCAGTAGTGCACGACCGGGACAGATATACAATGAGCAGTTCTTC. It encodes CASSARPGQIYNEQFF.

The chain is built from TRBV12-2 and TRBJ1-6; the table's D gene call, TRBD1, was not cross checked with the DNA. TRBV12-2 is marked as a pseudogene. The CDR3 is 11 amino acids. This CDR3 is CASRLDHILHF. DNA of the CDR3: TGTGCAAGTCGCTTAGATCACATACTCCACTTT.

This clone was found once. The chain couples TRBV28 to TRBJ1-1, with unresolved D. V lost 6 bases, J lost 6 bases, and 11 bases lay in between. CDR3 length: 12 residues. CDR1 MDHEN and CDR2 SYDVKM come from the germline V gene. As DNA, the CDR3 is TGTGCCAGCAGCCCCCCTCTATCTGAAGCTTTCTTT. Its protein is CASSPPLSEAFF.

The sample holds many counts of this clone. The chain is built from TRBV29-1 and TRBJ2-6; no reliable D call. The CDR3 covers 13 residues. V was trimmed by 4 bases and J by 0 bases, leaving 4 bases between them. The germline V gene has CDR1 SQVTM and CDR2 ANQGSEA. The CDR3 reads CSVVYSGANVLTF. The CDR3 nucleotides are TGCAGCGTTGTGTACTCTGGGGCCAACGTCCTGACTTTC. Drawing the rest from reference TRBV29-1 and TRBJ2-6, the complete variable domain is SAVISQKPSRDICQRGTSLTIQCQVDSQVTMMFWYRQQPGQSLTLIATANQGSEATYESGFVIDKFPISRPNLTFSTLTVSNMSPEDSSIYLCSVVYSGANVLTFGAGSRLTVL.

V usage is TRBV11-3 and J usage is TRBJ2-1; a weak D match, TRBD1 (5 bases). Trimming took 1 base from V and 7 from J, leaving 17 bases between them. Germline CDR1 is SGHNT and CDR2 is YENEEA. There are 16 residues in the CDR3. The CDR3 loop is CASSLVRYPGANEQFF. The CDR3 nucleotides read TGTGCCAGCAGCTTAGTTCGCTACCCTGGGGCTAATGAGCAGTTCTTC.

On this clone: Within the sample, other DNA sequences also encode this same CDR3. The chain employs TRBV7-9 and TRBJ2-7, with unresolved D. This CDR3 has 11 residues. The germline CDR1 and CDR2 sequences are SEHNR and FQNEAQ (reference sequence). Trimming took 3 bases from V and 4 from J, leaving 4 bases between them. The CDR3 nucleotides are TGTGCCAGCAGCTTGTTATACGAGCAGTACTTC. Protein product: CASSLLYEQYF.

This clone was counted only a few times. The chain recombines TRBV7-7 with TRBJ2-5, with a weak D call TRBD1 (5 bases). Trimming cost V 4 bases and J 1 base, with 13 bases left between them. Germline-derived CDR1 and CDR2 are SSHAT and FNYEAQ (reference sequence). This CDR3 is built from 15 residues. The CDR3 bases are TGTGCCAGCAGCTCCCGGTCCAGGGCCCAAGAGACCCAGTACTTC. Protein product: CASSSRSRAQETQYF.

The chain carries TRBV28 and TRBJ2-2; tentatively, D is TRBD1 (6 bases). V lost 4 bases and J lost 1, with 16 bases in between. CDR3 size: 17 residues. Germline V CDR1 and CDR2: MDHEN, SYDVKM. The CDR3 is CASSSPPGAVNTGELFF. The CDR3 DNA sequence: TGTGCCAGCAGTTCCCCCCCAGGGGCGGTGAACACCGGGGAGCTGTTTTTT.

J is TRBJ2-7 and V is TRBV7-9, with a tentative D call TRBD2 (5 bases). CDR3 length: 11 amino acids. The V gene's germline CDR1 is SEHNR and CDR2 FQNEAQ (reference sequence). Trimming took 8 bases from V and 4 from J, leaving 9 bases between them. CDR3 loop: CASSPGYEQYF. DNA of the CDR3: TGTGCCAGCTCCCCGGGGTACGAGCAGTACTTC.

This rearrangement joins TRBV6-1 to TRBJ2-7, with D unclear. The V gene's germline CDR1 is MNHNS and CDR2 SASEGT. The CDR3 has 13 amino acids. Between the trimmed V and J ends, which lost 7 bases and 3 bases, there was a span of 13 bases. This CDR3 reads CASTYERRYEQYF. CDR3 in DNA: TGTGCCAGCACCTACGAGCGACGCTACGAGCAGTACTTC.

Here the CDR3 DNA reads TGTGCCAGCAGTTATTACGGGGGGGCCCGCACAGATACGCAGTATTTT. Its translation is CASSYYGGARTDTQYF. The rearrangement links TRBV6-5 to TRBJ2-3; 8 nucleotides match TRBD2. Germline V lookup: CDR1 MNHEY, CDR2 SVGAGI. The CDR3 has 16 amino acids. J lost 1 base, V lost 3 bases, and 6 bases had no gene match.

The V and J genes are TRBV7-9 and TRBJ2-3; D uncertain. Deletions cut 1 base from V and 2 bases from J, with 10 bases between. Germline CDR1 and CDR2: SEHNR and FQNEAQ (reference sequence). This CDR3 is built from 15 residues. CDR3 sequence: CASSLDALNTDTQYF. CDR3 nucleotide sequence: TGTGCCAGCAGCTTAGACGCGCTCAACACAGATACGCAGTATTTT.

The table lists this clone with a few counts. This chain joins TRBV19 and TRBJ2-5; D might be TRBD1 (5 bases). The CDR3 totals 14 residues. Per germline, CDR1 LNHDA and CDR2 SQIVND (reference sequence). The V end lost 1 base, the J end lost 5 bases, and 11 bases lay between the germline ends. In DNA, the CDR3 is TGTGCCAGTAGTATAGTGGCAGGGTGGGAGACCCAGTACTTC. It translates to CASSIVAGWETQYF.

This clone was detected a few times. The V call is TRBV29-1, the J call TRBJ1-1, with D perhaps matching TRBD1 (5 bases). This CDR3 is 14 amino acids long. Germline V lookup: CDR1 SQVTM, CDR2 ANQGSEA. With 4 bases removed from V and 1 base from J, the gap between germline ends came to 13 bases. The CDR3 sequence is CSVVPRGGNTEAFF. CDR3 sequence (DNA): TGCAGCGTTGTCCCGCGGGGGGGGAACACTGAAGCTTTCTTT.

The rearrangement links TRBV19 to TRBJ2-3, with a tentative D call TRBD1 (5 bases). The CDR3 is 13 amino acids. CDR1 LNHDA and CDR2 SQIVND come from the germline V gene (reference sequence). Trimming stripped 9 bases from V and 3 bases from J, with 13 bases between. DNA of the CDR3: TGTGCCAGCCAGCAGGGTAATACAGATACGCAGTATTTT. Protein product: CASQQGNTDTQYF. Combining the CDR3 with reference TRBV19 and TRBJ2-3 gives the whole variable domain DGGITQSPKYLFRKEGQNVTLSCEQNLNHDAMYWYRQDPGQGLRLIYYSQIVNDFQKGDIAEGYSVSREKKESFPLTVTSAQKNPTAFYLCASQQGNTDTQYFGPGTRLTVL.

This clone was seen more than once but under ten times. Other DNA sequences in this sample translate to the same CDR3. The V gene is TRBV28, the J gene TRBJ2-7; D gene unclear. Per the germline V gene, CDR1 is MDHEN and CDR2 is SYDVKM. The V end was cut by 6 bases, the J end by 1 base, with 4 bases between. The length of the CDR3 is 11 residues. The CDR3 is CASRQSYEQYF. CDR3 sequence (DNA): TGTGCCAGCAGGCAGTCCTACGAGCAGTACTTC.

This clone has just a few counts. The chain links TRBV30 to TRBJ1-4, with D unresolved. V shed 5 bases and J shed 3 bases, with 7 bases lying between them. The germline V gene has CDR1 GTSNPN and CDR2 SVGIG (reference sequence). This CDR3 is built from 12 residues. CDR3 in DNA: TGTGCCTGGTACGGGGCTAATGAAAAACTGTTTTTT. This encodes CAWYGANEKLFF. Full variable domain (missing parts from reference TRBV30 and TRBJ1-4): SQTIHQWPATLVQPVGSPLSLECTVEGTSNPNLYWYRQAAGRGLQLLFYSVGIGQISSEVPQNLSASRPQDRQFILSSKKLLLSDSGFYLCAWYGANEKLFFGSGTQLSVL.

V gene TRBV5-4 combines with J gene TRBJ1-2, with D tentatively TRBD1 (6 bases). Trimming shortened V by 5 bases and J by 7 bases, and 12 bases separated the two germline ends. The CDR3 is 12 residues long. The germline V gene has CDR1 SGHNT and CDR2 YYREEE (reference sequence). The CDR3 DNA reads TGTGCCAGCAGTTCAGGGGTTAGTGGCTACACCTTC. This sequence encodes CASSSGVSGYTF.

This clone has a handful of counts. This chain uses TRBV28 with TRBJ2-7, with D perhaps matching TRBD2 (5 bases). This CDR3 contains 12 residues. The germline CDR1 and CDR2 sequences are MDHEN and SYDVKM. The V end lost 6 bases, the J end lost 9 bases, and 15 bases lay between the germline ends. This CDR3 reads CASRVPGKTQYF. The CDR3 DNA reads TGTGCCAGCAGGGTCCCGGGAAAAACGCAGTACTTC. Variable domain in full (rest from reference TRBV28 and TRBJ2-7): DVKVTQSSRYLVKRTGEKVFLECVQDMDHENMFWYRQDPGLGLRLIYFSYDVKMKEKGDIPEGYSVSREKKERFSLILESASTNQTSMYLCASRVPGKTQYFGPGTRLTVT.

The CDR3 DNA sequence: TGTGCCAGCAGTTACTCCGGGACAGGGATCTACGAGCAGTACTTC. Protein sequence: CASSYSGTGIYEQYF. The chain joins TRBV6-6 to TRBJ2-7, with 9 bases matching TRBD1. The CDR3 consists of 15 residues. V dropped 0 bases and J dropped 3; count of bases not matched to a gene: 3. In germline, CDR1 is MNHNY, CDR2 SVGAGI (reference sequence).

The chain combines TRBV6-1 with TRBJ1-2; 8 positions agree with TRBD1. J lost 8 bases, V lost 6 bases, and 8 bases had no gene match. The CDR3 totals 13 residues. The V gene's germline CDR1 is MNHNS and CDR2 SASEGT. CDR3 sequence reads: CASSAQGGGGYTF. CDR3 coding DNA: TGTGCCAGCAGCGCACAGGGGGGTGGCGGCTACACCTTC.

This clone was detected only a few times. The chain uses TRBV9 and TRBJ2-3; TRBD1 matches at 7 bases. V dropped 4 bases and J dropped 2; count of bases not matched to a gene: 10. CDR3 length equals 16 residues. Germline CDR1 is SGDLS and CDR2 is YYNGEE. The CDR3 bases are TGTGCCAGCAGCTTGCGACAGGGCCACATCACAGATACGCAGTATTTT. It is translated as CASSLRQGHITDTQYF.

This clone was counted a few times. The chain recombines TRBV20-1 with TRBJ1-6; no clear D gene. CDR1 is DFQATT, CDR2 SNEGSKA, per germline (reference sequence). CDR3 length equals 10 residues. V was trimmed by 4 bases and J by 12 bases, leaving 7 bases between them. The CDR3 DNA is TGCAGTGCTACCCCGGTACCCCTCCACTTT. Translating gives CSATPVPLHF.

The chain has TRBV18 and TRBJ2-7; D ambiguous. The germline gives CDR1 KGHSH, CDR2 LQKENI. The V and J ends lost 2 bases and 2 bases respectively, with 10 bases between them. The CDR3 sequence is 14 residues long. The CDR3 DNA sequence: TGTGCCAGCTCACCAGAGCCCGAGGCCTACGAGCAGTACTTC. As protein: CASSPEPEAYEQYF.

This clone was found a few times. This chain connects TRBV28 to TRBJ2-5; D possibly corresponds to TRBD2 (6 bases). V shed 5 bases and J shed 7 bases, with 14 bases lying between them. The CDR3 covers 13 residues. Looked up from germline, CDR1 is MDHEN and CDR2 is SYDVKM. The CDR3 DNA is TGTGCCAGCAGTGCGGGTAGGAGGGGGACCCAGTACTTC. Translation: CASSAGRRGTQYF.

CDR3 coding DNA: TGCAGCGTGAGGACAGGTCCCTCCTACGAGCAGTACTTC. It translates to CSVRTGPSYEQYF. J is TRBJ2-7 and V is TRBV29-1; TRBD1 matches at 7 bases. The ends lost 6 bases at V and 0 bases at J; junction bases unmatched: 5. Germline CDR1 reads SQVTM; CDR2 reads ANQGSEA. The CDR3 loop spans 13 amino acids.

This clone was seen more than once but under ten times. The rearrangement uses TRBV30 and TRBJ2-5; possibly TRBD1 for D (5 bases). Trimming removed 4 bases at V and 5 bases at J, with 11 bases between. There are 12 residues in the CDR3. Germline V gives CDR1 GTSNPN, CDR2 SVGIG (reference sequence). The CDR3: CAWTAGQETQYF. The CDR3 region has the DNA TGTGCCTGGACGGCAGGGCAGGAGACCCAGTACTTC.

This clone was seen a few times. This chain links TRBV4-3 with TRBJ2-6; D remains unclear. The CDR3 length is 13 residues. Deletions cut 5 bases from V and 4 bases from J, with 6 bases between. Germline lookup yields CDR1 LGHNA and CDR2 YSLEER. The CDR3 loop reads CASSFLGANVLTF. CDR3 bases: TGCGCCAGCAGCTTCCTGGGGGCCAACGTCCTGACTTTC.

The rearrangement uses TRBV2 and TRBJ1-2, with D possibly being TRBD1 (5 bases). Germline V gives CDR1 SNHLY, CDR2 FYNNEI. The CDR3 is 14 amino acids. V lost 1 base to trimming and J lost 4 bases, with 10 bases between them. The CDR3 loop reads CASSEEQAIYGYTF. DNA for the CDR3: TGTGCCAGCAGTGAAGAACAGGCGATCTATGGCTACACCTTC.

This clone was detected only a few times. The chain joins TRBV18 to TRBJ1-1; no clear D. Trimming cost V 2 bases and J 4 bases, with 17 bases left between them. In germline, CDR1 is KGHSH, CDR2 LQKENI. The length of the CDR3 is 16 residues. The CDR3 nucleotides are TGTGCCAGCTCACCAGGTATGATCGGGGTGGGCACTGAAGCTTTCTTT. Protein: CASSPGMIGVGTEAFF.